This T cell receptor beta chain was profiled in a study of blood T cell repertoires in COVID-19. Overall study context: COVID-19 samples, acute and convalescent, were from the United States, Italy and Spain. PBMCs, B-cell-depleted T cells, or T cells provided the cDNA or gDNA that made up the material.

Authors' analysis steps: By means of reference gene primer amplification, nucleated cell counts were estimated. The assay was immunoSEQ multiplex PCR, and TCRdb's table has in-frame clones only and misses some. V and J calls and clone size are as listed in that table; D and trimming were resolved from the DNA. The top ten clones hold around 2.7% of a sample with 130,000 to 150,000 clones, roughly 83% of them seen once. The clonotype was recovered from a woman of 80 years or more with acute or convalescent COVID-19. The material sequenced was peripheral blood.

CDR3 sequence reads: CASTRGHLDYEQYF. The CDR3 DNA is TGTGCCAGTACCCGGGGACACCTGGACTACGAGCAGTACTTC. This chain joins TRBV19 and TRBJ2-7; D perhaps matches TRBD1 (6 bases). V was cut by 7 bases and J by 3 bases, with 16 bases left in between. Germline CDR1 LNHDA, CDR2 SQIVND (reference sequence). CDR3 length: 14 residues. Looking up the rest from reference TRBV19 and TRBJ2-7 gives the full variable domain: DGGITQSPKYLFRKEGQNVTLSCEQNLNHDAMYWYRQDPGQGLRLIYYSQIVNDFQKGDIAEGYSVSREKKESFPLTVTSAQKNPTAFYLCASTRGHLDYEQYFGPGTRLTVT.